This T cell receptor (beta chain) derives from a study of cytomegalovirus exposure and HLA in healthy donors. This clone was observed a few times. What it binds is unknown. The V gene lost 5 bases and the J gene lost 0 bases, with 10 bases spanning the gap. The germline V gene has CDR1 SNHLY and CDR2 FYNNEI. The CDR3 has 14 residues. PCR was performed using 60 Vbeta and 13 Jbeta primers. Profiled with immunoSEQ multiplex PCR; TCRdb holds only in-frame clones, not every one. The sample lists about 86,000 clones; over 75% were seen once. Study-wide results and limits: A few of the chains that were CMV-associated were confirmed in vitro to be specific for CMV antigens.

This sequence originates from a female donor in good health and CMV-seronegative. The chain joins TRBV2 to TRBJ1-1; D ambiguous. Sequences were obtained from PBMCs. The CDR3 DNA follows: TGTGCCAGCAGTCTTTTTCAGTTGAACACTGAAGCTTTCTTT. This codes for CASSLFQLNTEAFF.